The present T cell receptor beta chain was sequenced within a study of response to subunit inactivated influenza vaccine. TCRdb redid the calling of the RT-PCR reads with MiXCR, one entry per CDR3 protein. The sample consists of hundreds of thousands of distinct CDR3 sequences, about 14% of them appearing once. The study's findings and limits: Researchers suggested that each seasonal influenza vaccination recruits few new T cells.

In germline, CDR1 is LGHNA, CDR2 YSLEER. The CDR3 length is 14 residues. The V gene lost 3 bases and the J gene lost 0 bases, with 8 bases spanning the gap. A remark on this clonotype: Its antigen is undetermined.

The starting material was PBMCs from blood, obtained less than 15 days before vaccination. The genes are TRBV4-3 and TRBJ2-5; no clear D. This receptor was obtained from a man between 45 and 60 years old who received an inactivated influenza vaccine. Written as DNA, the CDR3 is TGCGCCAGCAGCCAGAACGGACACCAAGAGACCCAGTACTTC. Translating gives CASSQNGHQETQYF.